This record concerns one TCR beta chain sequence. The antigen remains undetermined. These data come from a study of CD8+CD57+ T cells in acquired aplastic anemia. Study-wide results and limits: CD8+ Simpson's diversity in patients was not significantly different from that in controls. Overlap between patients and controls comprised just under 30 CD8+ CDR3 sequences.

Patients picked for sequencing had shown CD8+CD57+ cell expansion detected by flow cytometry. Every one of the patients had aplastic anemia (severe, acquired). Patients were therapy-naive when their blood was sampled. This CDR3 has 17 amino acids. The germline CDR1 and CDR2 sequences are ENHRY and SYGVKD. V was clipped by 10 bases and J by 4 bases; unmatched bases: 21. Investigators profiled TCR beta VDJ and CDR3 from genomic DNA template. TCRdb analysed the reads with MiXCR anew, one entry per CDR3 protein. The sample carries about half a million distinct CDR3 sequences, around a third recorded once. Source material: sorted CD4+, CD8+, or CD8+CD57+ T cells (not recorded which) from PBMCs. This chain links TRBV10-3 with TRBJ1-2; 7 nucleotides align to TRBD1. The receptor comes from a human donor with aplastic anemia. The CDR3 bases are TGTGCCAGCTCACCCCAACAGGGGTCCTCGGTTGGCTATGGCTACACCTTC. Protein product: CASSPQQGSSVGYGYTF.